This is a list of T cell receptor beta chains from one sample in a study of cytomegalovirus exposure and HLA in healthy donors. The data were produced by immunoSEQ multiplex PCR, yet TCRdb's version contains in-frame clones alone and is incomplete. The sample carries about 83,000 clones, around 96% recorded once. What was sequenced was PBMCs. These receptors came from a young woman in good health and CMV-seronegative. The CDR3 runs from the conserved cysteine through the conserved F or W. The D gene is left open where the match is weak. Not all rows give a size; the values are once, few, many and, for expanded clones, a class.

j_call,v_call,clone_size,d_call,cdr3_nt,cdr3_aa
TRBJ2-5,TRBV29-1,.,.,TGCAGCGTTCAAGGCCCCGGGGAGACCCAGTACTTC,CSVQGPGETQYF
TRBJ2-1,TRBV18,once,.,TGTGCCAGCTCACCACGGCAGGGGAGCTCCTACAATGAGCAGTTCTTC,CASSPRQGSSYNEQFF
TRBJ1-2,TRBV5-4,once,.,TGTGCCAGCAGCTCCGGAGGACGGCAAGCTAACTATGGCTACACCTTC,CASSSGGRQANYGYTF
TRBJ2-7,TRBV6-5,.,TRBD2,TGTGCCAGCAGTTACTCGTGGACTAGCGGGAGTTACGAGCAGTACTTC,CASSYSWTSGSYEQYF
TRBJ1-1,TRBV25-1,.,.,TGTGCCAGCAGTGTGTCCACAGGGTACACTGAAGCTTTCTTT,CASSVSTGYTEAFF
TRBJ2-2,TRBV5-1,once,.,TGCGCCAGCAGCTTGCTTGGAGCGAACACCGGGGAGCTGTTTTTT,CASSLLGANTGELFF
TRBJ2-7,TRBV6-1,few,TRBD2,TGTGCCAGCAGTGTCGGGACTAGCGGGAGCTACGAGCAGTACTTC,CASSVGTSGSYEQYF
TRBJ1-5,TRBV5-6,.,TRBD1,TGTGCCAGCAGCTCCGGACAGGTGCTGAATCAGCCCCAGCATTTT,CASSSGQVLNQPQHF
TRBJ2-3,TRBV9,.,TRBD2,TGTGCCAGCAGCGTATCTAGCGGATCTAGCACAGATACGCAGTATTTT,CASSVSSGSSTDTQYF
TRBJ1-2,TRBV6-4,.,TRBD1,TGTGCCAGCAGATCGACAGGGGGACCTAACTATGGCTACACCTTC,CASRSTGGPNYGYTF
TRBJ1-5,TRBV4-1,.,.,TGCGCCAGCAGCCAAGACAGGACTTGGGGCAATCAGCCCCAGCATTTT,CASSQDRTWGNQPQHF
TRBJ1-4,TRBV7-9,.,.,TGTGCCAGCAGTGTTACGGGAGGTATTAATGAAAAACTGTTTTTT,CASSVTGGINEKLFF
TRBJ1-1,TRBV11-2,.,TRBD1,TGTGCCAGCAGCTTACAGGGGGCGAGCACTGAAGCTTTCTTT,CASSLQGASTEAFF
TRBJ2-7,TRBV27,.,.,TGTGCCAGCAGTTTATCGCCGGGAAGCTCCTACGAGCAGTACTTC,CASSLSPGSSYEQYF
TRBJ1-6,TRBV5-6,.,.,TGTGCCAGCAGCTTTATCCAGGGTCAAAATTCACCCCTCCACTTT,CASSFIQGQNSPLHF
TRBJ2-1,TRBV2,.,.,TGTGCCAGCAGTCCCCTAGCAGGTGAGCAGTTCTTC,CASSPLAGEQFF
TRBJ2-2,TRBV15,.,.,TGTGCCACCAGCAGTACACGTTCCGGGGAGCTGTTTTTT,CATSSTRSGELFF
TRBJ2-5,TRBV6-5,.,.,TGTGCCAGCAGTTACCCTTCAGAGACCCAGTACTTC,CASSYPSETQYF
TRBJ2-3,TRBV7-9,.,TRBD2,TGTGCCAGCAGCCTCAGCGGCGGGAGGATCACAGATACGCAGTATTTT,CASSLSGGRITDTQYF
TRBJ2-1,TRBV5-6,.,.,TGTGCCAGCAGCCCGACTCGAGGGAGCACCTACAATGAGCAGTTCTTC,CASSPTRGSTYNEQFF